The clone carrying this T cell receptor beta chain was detected only a few times. Its specificity is unknown. Assay used: immunoSEQ multiplex PCR; TCRdb lists only in-frame clones, some missing. The repertoire holds about 15,000 clones, less than 90% seen once, with 10% in the top ten. The data originate from a study of T cell repertoires in ileal Crohn's disease. Study findings and constraints: High-frequency clones were more common in sorted CD8 than CD4 cells.

From germline, CDR1 is MNHNS and CDR2 SASEGT. The CDR3 is made up of 14 amino acids. After removal of 6 bases from V and 7 bases from J, the junction contained 6 bases not matched to a gene. The TCR sequence derives from an adult with Crohn's disease. Sequenced input: ileal tissue. This chain joins TRBV6-1 and TRBJ2-2, with 9 bases lining up with TRBD2. CDR3 sequence (DNA): TGTGCCAGCAGCCCCCTGACTAGCGGCGGGGAGCTGTTTTTT. It yields the protein CASSPLTSGGELFF.